This TCR beta chain was sequenced during a study of blood T cell repertoires in COVID-19. Whole-study context: Samples of COVID-19 (acute and convalescent) were obtained from the United States, Italy and Spain. Sources were T cells, B-cell-depleted T cells, or PBMCs; the material itself was cDNA or gDNA.

This clone was counted a few times. The CDR3 runs 13 residues. V was clipped by 5 bases and J by 3 bases, with 11 bases between them. The V gene's germline CDR1 is SGHNT and CDR2 YENEEA. Per the original data handling: Cell counts per sample came from amplifying reference gene primers. Produced via immunoSEQ multiplex PCR; TCRdb's table is partial and in-frame only. From that table come the V and J calls and clone size; the DNA was used to work out D and trimming. The sample includes some 60,000 clones, around 86% of them seen just once. The sample consisted of peripheral blood. The TCR was taken from a man between 65 and 85 years old with acute or convalescent COVID-19. The chain employs TRBV11-3 and TRBJ2-7; D might be TRBD1 (5 bases). CDR3 DNA sequence: TGTGCCAGCAGCCAATCAGACAGCTACGAGCAGTACTTC. Translated: CASSQSDSYEQYF.